The sequence of this T cell receptor (beta chain) was determined in a study of cytomegalovirus exposure and HLA in healthy donors. This CDR3 is built from 13 residues. Trimming removed 4 bases at V and 4 bases at J, with 9 bases between. CDR1 is SGHRS and CDR2 is YFSETQ in the germline V gene. Study observations and caveats: There were reportedly fewer N-insertions in an Asian-associated ancestry cluster than the approximately 670-donor mean, in a later analysis.

As concerns this clone: The antigen remains unidentified.

Primers included in the PCR were 60 Vbeta and 13 Jbeta primers. Clones were read by immunoSEQ multiplex PCR, and TCRdb kept only the in-frame ones, dropping some. Of 90,000 to 120,000 clones in the sample, about 72% were seen once. V gene TRBV5-1 combines with J gene TRBJ1-3; the D gene is possibly TRBD1 (5 bases). The sequence was collected from a man younger than 35 in good health and CMV-seronegative. Sequencing input: PBMCs. The CDR3 protein is CASSLGLGNTIYF. CDR3 DNA: TGCGCCAGCAGCCTGGGACTAGGAAACACCATATATTTT.